Presented here are 12 T cell receptor beta chains from one specimen sequenced in a study of blood T cell repertoires in COVID-19. Produced via immunoSEQ multiplex PCR; TCRdb's table is partial and in-frame only. The sample carries tens of thousands of clones, nearly 90% recorded once. The sequencing sample was made of peripheral blood. All receptors come from a man aged 50 to 60 with active COVID-19.

The chain uses TRBV2 and TRBJ1-1, with D perhaps TRBD1 (5 bases). V was pared by 0 bases and J by 1 base, with 12 bases between. The germline V gene has CDR1 SNHLY and CDR2 FYNNEI. The CDR3 spans 16 residues. CDR3: CASSEAGGTRNTEAFF. The CDR3 DNA is TGTGCCAGCAGTGAAGCGGGGGGGACCCGGAACACTGAAGCTTTCTTT. The full variable domain, with the rest looked up from reference TRBV2 and TRBJ1-1, is EPEVTQTPSHQVTQMGQEVILRCVPISNHLYFYWYRQILGQKVEFLVSFYNNEISEKSEIFDDQFSVERPDGSNFTLKIRSTKLEDSAMYFCASSEAGGTRNTEAFFGQGTRLTVV.

DNA for the CDR3: TGCGCCAGCAGTGAGTCGGCAGGGCGTTGGAATTCACCCCTCCACTTT. It codes for CASSESAGRWNSPLHF. This sequence joins TRBV10-2 and TRBJ1-6; TRBD1 is a possible D gene (5 bases). The germline V and J ends were trimmed by 0 bases and 7 bases, with 13 bases remaining between them. Germline V lookup: CDR1 WSHSY, CDR2 SAAADI. This CDR3 is built from 16 residues.

The chain links TRBV5-4 to TRBJ1-2, with 9 nucleotides matching TRBD1. This CDR3 is 14 amino acids long. Trimming took 4 bases from V and 2 from J; bases not matched to a gene: 3. Germline V gene lookup returns CDR1 SGHNT and CDR2 YYREEE (reference sequence). CDR3 in DNA: TGTGCCAGCAGCGACGGACAGGGGAACTATGGCTACACCTTC. Encoded protein: CASSDGQGNYGYTF.

The rearrangement uses TRBV7-9 and TRBJ1-5; 7 bases are a match to TRBD1. J gave up 6 bases and V 5 bases, and 10 bases lay outside the gene matches. From germline, CDR1 is SEHNR and CDR2 FQNEAQ (reference sequence). This CDR3 spans 15 amino acids. The CDR3 here is CASSTQGAGGQPQHF. The CDR3 DNA sequence: TGTGCCAGCAGCACCCAAGGGGCAGGGGGTCAGCCCCAGCATTTT. Drawing the rest from reference TRBV7-9 and TRBJ1-5, the complete variable domain is DTGVSQNPRHKITKRGQNVTFRCDPISEHNRLYWYRQTLGQGPEFLTYFQNEAQLEKSRLLSDRFSAERPKGSFSTLEIQRTEQGDSAMYLCASSTQGAGGQPQHFGDGTRLSIL.

This chain connects TRBV7-9 to TRBJ2-2; maybe TRBD1 (6 bases). The germline V and J ends were trimmed by 5 bases and 1 base, with 17 bases remaining between them. Looked up from germline, CDR1 is SEHNR and CDR2 is FQNEAQ (reference sequence). The CDR3 extends over 17 amino acids. The CDR3 nucleotides read TGTGCCAGCAGCCCCCTTCCGGGGACAAGGAACACCGGGGAGCTGTTTTTT. Translating gives CASSPLPGTRNTGELFF.

This rearrangement joins TRBV6-5 to TRBJ2-3; 10 bases agree with TRBD1. Germline CDR1 and CDR2: MNHEY and SVGAGI. V shed 2 bases, J shed 5 bases, and the junction held 7 bases outside the gene matches. The CDR3 is 16 amino acids. CDR3 sequence: CASSYGLDRGGDTQYF. The CDR3 bases are TGTGCCAGCAGTTACGGTCTGGACAGGGGGGGAGATACGCAGTATTTT.

The chain is built from TRBV1 and TRBJ1-1; the tabulated D call, TRBD1, remains unverified against the DNA. TRBV1 is shown as a pseudogene. The CDR3 totals 17 residues. Here the CDR3 DNA reads TGCACCAGCAGCCAACATGACAGGGCCCGTTGGGACACTGAAGCTTTCTTT. The encoded protein is CTSSQHDRARWDTEAFF.

The chain recombines TRBV7-9 with TRBJ2-1; 8 bases line up with TRBD2. The CDR3 totals 16 residues. Germline trimming cut 5 bases from V and 0 bases from J; bases unmatched to any gene: 6. The germline V gene has CDR1 SEHNR and CDR2 FQNEAQ (reference sequence). Here the CDR3 reads CASSGRGGSSYNEQFF. The CDR3 bases are TGTGCCAGCAGCGGCCGGGGGGGAAGCTCCTACAATGAGCAGTTCTTC.

The chain uses TRBV6-2 or TRBV6-3 and TRBJ1-4; D ambiguous. Germline V lookup: CDR1 MNHEY, CDR2 SVGEGT. This CDR3 spans 12 amino acids. Trimming cost V 0 bases and J 8 bases, with 4 bases left between them. CDR3 sequence: CASSYSAEKLFF. The CDR3 bases are TGTGCCAGCAGTTACTCGGCCGAAAAACTGTTTTTT.

The chain employs TRBV2 and TRBJ1-5; possibly TRBD1 for D (6 bases). The germline V gene encodes CDR1 SNHLY and CDR2 FYNNEI. Trimming removed 5 bases from V and 7 bases from J, with 15 bases in between. The CDR3 contains 14 residues. CDR3 amino acids: CASSPTGANQPQHF. The CDR3 coding sequence is TGTGCCAGCAGTCCGACAGGAGCCAACCAGCCCCAGCATTTT.

The V call is TRBV27, the J call TRBJ1-2; maybe TRBD1 (6 bases). This CDR3 comprises 12 residues. Germline lookup yields CDR1 MNHEY and CDR2 SMNVEV (reference sequence). V was clipped by 4 bases and J by 5 bases, with 8 bases between them. CDR3 in amino acids: CASSSDSYGYTF. CDR3 nucleotides: TGTGCCAGCAGTTCGGACAGTTATGGCTACACCTTC.

V usage is TRBV9 and J usage is TRBJ1-4; D is unclear. Germline-derived CDR1 and CDR2 are SGDLS and YYNGEE. V lost 4 bases to trimming and J lost 4 bases, with 14 bases between them. This CDR3 spans 15 amino acids. The CDR3 loop is CASSSGLRFNEKLFF. The CDR3 DNA is TGTGCCAGCAGCTCTGGACTGCGCTTTAATGAAAAACTGTTTTTT.